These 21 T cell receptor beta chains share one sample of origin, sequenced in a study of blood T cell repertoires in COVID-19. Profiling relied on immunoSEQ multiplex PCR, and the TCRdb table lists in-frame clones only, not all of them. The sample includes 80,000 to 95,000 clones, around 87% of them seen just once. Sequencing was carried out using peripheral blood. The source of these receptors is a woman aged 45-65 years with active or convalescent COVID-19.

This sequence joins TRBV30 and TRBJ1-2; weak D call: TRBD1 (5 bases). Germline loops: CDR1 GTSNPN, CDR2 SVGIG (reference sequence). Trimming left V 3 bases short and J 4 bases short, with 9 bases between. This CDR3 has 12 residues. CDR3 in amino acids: CAWSGTGYGYTF. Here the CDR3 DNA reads TGTGCCTGGAGCGGAACAGGCTATGGCTACACCTTC. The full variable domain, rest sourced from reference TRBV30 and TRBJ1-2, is SQTIHQWPATLVQPVGSPLSLECTVEGTSNPNLYWYRQAAGRGLQLLFYSVGIGQISSEVPQNLSASRPQDRQFILSSKKLLLSDSGFYLCAWSGTGYGYTFGSGTRLTVV.

Here the CDR3 reads CASSLDPSGGRSYEQYF. In DNA form, the CDR3 reads TGCGCCAGCAGCTTGGATCCTAGCGGGGGCCGCTCCTACGAGCAGTACTTC. The chain recombines TRBV5-1 with TRBJ2-7; 10 bases agree with TRBD2. In germline, CDR1 is SGHRS, CDR2 YFSETQ. V was clipped by 0 bases and J by 0 bases; unmatched bases: 6. The CDR3 consists of 17 residues.

CDR3 DNA sequence: TGTGCCAGCAGTCCCACCCGTCTACAGGGAAAGCTATATGGCTACACCTTC. Translating it yields CASSPTRLQGKLYGYTF. The chain has TRBV27 and TRBJ1-2; TRBD1 is a possible D gene (6 bases). The CDR3 sequence is 17 residues long. Germline V gives CDR1 MNHEY, CDR2 SMNVEV (reference sequence). V shed 5 bases and J shed 5 bases, with 24 bases lying between them.

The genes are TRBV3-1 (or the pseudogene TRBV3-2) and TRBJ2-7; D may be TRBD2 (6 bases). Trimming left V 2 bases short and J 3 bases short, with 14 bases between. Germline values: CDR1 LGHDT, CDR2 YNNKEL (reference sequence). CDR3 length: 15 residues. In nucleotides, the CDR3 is TGTGCCAGCAGCCAAACGCCATCGGGGGTCTACGAGCAGTACTTC. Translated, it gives CASSQTPSGVYEQYF.

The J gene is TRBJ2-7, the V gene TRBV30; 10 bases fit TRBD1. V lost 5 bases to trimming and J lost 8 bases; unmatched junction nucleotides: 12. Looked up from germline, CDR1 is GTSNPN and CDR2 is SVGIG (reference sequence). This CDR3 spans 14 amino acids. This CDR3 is CAWFPGQGRTKQYF. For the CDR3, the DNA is TGTGCCTGGTTCCCGGGACAGGGGCGGACCAAGCAGTACTTC.

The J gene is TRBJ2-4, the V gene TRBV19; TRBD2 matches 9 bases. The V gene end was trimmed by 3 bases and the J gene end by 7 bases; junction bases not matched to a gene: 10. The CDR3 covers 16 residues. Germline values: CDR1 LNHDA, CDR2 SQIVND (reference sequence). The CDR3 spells CASSIASGVWGNIQYF. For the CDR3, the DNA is TGTGCCAGTAGTATTGCTAGCGGGGTCTGGGGGAACATTCAGTACTTC.

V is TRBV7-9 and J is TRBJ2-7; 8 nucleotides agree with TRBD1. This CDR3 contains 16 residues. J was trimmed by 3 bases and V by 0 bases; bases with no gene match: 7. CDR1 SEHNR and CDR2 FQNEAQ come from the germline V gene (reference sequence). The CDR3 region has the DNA TGTGCCAGCAGCTTAGCGATGAACAGGGGGAACTACGAGCAGTACTTC. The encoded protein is CASSLAMNRGNYEQYF.

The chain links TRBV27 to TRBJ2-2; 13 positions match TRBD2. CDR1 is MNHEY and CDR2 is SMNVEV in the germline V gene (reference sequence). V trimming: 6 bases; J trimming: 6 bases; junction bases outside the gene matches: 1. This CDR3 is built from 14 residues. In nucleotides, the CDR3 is TGTGCCAGCAGGGGACTAGCGGGGCCCGGGGAGCTGTTTTTT. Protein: CASRGLAGPGELFF.

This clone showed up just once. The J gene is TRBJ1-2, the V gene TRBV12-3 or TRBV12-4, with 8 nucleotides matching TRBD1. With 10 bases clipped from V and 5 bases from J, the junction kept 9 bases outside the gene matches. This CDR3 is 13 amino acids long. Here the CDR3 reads CATWDRRDYGYTF. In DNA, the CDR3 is TGTGCCACCTGGGACAGGAGGGATTATGGCTACACCTTC.

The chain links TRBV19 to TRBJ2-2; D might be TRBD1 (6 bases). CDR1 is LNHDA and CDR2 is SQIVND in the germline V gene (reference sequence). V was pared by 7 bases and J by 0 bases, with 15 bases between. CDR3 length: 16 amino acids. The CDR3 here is CASTPRSGANTGELFF. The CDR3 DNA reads TGTGCCAGTACCCCGCGGTCAGGGGCGAACACCGGGGAGCTGTTTTTT.

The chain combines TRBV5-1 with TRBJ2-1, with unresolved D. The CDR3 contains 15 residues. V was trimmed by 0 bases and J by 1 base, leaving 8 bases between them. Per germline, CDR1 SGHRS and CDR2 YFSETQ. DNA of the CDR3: TGCGCCAGCAGCTTGGGTGGAGCTTCCTACAATGAGCAGTTCTTC. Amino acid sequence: CASSLGGASYNEQFF.

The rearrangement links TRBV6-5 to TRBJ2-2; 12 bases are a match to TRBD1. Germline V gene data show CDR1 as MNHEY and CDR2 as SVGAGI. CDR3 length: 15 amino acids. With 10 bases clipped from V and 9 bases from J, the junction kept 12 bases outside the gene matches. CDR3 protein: CATKMGQGATRELFF. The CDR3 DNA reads TGTGCCACCAAGATGGGACAGGGGGCAACCCGGGAGCTGTTTTTT.

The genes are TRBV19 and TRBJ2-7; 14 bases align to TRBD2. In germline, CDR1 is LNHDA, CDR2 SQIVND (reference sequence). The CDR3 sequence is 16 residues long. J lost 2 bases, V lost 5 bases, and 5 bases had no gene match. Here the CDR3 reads CASSFGLAGGAYEQYF. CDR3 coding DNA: TGTGCCAGTAGTTTTGGACTAGCGGGGGGTGCCTACGAGCAGTACTTC.

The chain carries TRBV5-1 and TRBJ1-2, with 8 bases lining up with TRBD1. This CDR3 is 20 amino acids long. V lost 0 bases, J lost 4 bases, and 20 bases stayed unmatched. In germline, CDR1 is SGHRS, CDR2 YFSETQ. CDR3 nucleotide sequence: TGCGCCAGCAGCTTGGTAGCTCAGGGGGCGGTGCGTCCCTACCTCTATGGCTACACCTTC. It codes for CASSLVAQGAVRPYLYGYTF. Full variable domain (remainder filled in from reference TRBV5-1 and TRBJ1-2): KAGVTQTPRYLIKTRGQQVTLSCSPISGHRSVSWYQQTPGQGLQFLFEYFSETQRNKGNFPGRFSGRQFSNSRSEMNVSTLELGDSALYLCASSLVAQGAVRPYLYGYTFGSGTRLTVV.

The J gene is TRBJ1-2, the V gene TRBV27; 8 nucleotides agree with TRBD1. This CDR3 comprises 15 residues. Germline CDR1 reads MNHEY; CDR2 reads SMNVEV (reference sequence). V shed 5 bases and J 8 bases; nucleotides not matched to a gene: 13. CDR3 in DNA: TGTGCCAGCAGTGAGACAGGGGCCCCGATTGGAGGCTACACCTTC. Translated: CASSETGAPIGGYTF.

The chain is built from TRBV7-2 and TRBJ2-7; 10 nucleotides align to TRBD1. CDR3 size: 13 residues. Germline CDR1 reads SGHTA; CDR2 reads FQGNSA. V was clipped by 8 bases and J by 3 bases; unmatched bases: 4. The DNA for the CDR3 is TGTGCCAGCCGGGGGACAGGGGTCTACGAGCAGTACTTC. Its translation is CASRGTGVYEQYF. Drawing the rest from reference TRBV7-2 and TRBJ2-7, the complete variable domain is GAGVSQSPSNKVTEKGKDVELRCDPISGHTALYWYRQSLGQGLEFLIYFQGNSAPDKSGLPSDRFSAERTGGSVSTLTIQRTQQEDSAVYLCASRGTGVYEQYFGPGTRLTVT.

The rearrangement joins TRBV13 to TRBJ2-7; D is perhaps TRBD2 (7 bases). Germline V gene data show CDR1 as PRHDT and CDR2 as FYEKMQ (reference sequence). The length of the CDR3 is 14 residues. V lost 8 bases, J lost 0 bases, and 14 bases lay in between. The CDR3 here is CASSWGGGSYEQYF. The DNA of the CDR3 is TGTGCCAGCTCCTGGGGAGGGGGCTCCTACGAGCAGTACTTC.

The chain's CDR3 is CASSRDRGLSQPQHF. The CDR3 nucleotides read TGTGCCAGCAGCAGAGACAGGGGGCTAAGTCAGCCCCAGCATTTT. The genes are TRBV7-2 and TRBJ1-5; 10 nucleotides line up with TRBD1. The CDR3 has 15 residues. V was clipped by 5 bases and J by 6 bases; unmatched bases: 7. The germline V gene has CDR1 SGHTA and CDR2 FQGNSA.

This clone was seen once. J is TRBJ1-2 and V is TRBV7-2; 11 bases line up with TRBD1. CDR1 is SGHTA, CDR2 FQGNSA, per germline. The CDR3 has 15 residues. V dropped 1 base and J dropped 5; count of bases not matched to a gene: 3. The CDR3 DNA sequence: TGTGCCAGCAGCTTAGGGACAGGGGGCGGGTATGGCTACACCTTC. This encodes CASSLGTGGGYGYTF.

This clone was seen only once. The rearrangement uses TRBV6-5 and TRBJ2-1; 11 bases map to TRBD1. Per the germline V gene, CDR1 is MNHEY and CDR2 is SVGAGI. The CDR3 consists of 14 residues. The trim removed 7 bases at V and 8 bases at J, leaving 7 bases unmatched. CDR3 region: CASMRTGGKDEQFF. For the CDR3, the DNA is TGTGCCAGCATGAGGACAGGGGGCAAGGATGAGCAGTTCTTC.

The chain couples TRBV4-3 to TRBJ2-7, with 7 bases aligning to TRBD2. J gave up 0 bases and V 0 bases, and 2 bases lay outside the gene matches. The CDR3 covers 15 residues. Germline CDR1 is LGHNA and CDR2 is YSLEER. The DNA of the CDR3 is TGCGCCAGCAGCCAAGAGGGGGGGAGCTCCTACGAGCAGTACTTC. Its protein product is CASSQEGGSSYEQYF.